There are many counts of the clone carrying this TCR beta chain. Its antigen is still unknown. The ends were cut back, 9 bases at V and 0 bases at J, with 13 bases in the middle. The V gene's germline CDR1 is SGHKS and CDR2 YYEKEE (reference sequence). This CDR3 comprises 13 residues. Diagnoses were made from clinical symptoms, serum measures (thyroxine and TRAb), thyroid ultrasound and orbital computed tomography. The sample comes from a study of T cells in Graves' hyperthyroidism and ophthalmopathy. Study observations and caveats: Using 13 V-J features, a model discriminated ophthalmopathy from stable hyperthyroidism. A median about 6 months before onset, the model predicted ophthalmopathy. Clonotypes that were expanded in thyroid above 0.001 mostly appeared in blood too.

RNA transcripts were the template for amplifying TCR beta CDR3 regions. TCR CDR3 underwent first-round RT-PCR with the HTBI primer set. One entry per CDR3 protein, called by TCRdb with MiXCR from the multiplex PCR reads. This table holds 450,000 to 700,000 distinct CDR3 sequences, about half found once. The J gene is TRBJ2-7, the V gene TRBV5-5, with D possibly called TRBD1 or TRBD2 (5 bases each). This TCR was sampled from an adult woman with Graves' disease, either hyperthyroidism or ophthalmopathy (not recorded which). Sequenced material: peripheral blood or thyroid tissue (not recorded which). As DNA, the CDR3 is TGTGCCACCAAGTGGGACCACTCCTACGAGCAGTACTTC. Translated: CATKWDHSYEQYF.